The clone carrying this T cell receptor beta chain was seen ten or more times. Its antigen is unidentified. This specimen comes from a study of T-cell reconstitution after alpha-beta-depleted transplantation in children. Study-wide findings and caveats: Approximately two months post-transplant, alpha-beta T cells reportedly originated from several hundred expanded graft clones.

Preparation of the TCRbeta library used unique molecular identifiers. TCRdb redid the calling of the PCR reads with MiXCR, one entry per CDR3 protein. The table has 140,000 or so distinct CDR3 sequences, 8.8% seen once. Trimming pared 4 bases from V and 4 bases from J, leaving 12 bases between. CDR3 length: 13 residues. Germline V gene lookup returns CDR1 DFQATT and CDR2 SNEGSKA (reference sequence). The clonotype originates from a female patient aged 2-10 years who had a stem cell transplant for congenital amegakaryocytic thrombocytopenia, so the T cells may come from the graft donor. This material consisted of PBMCs, mostly from graft donor cells, taken 180 days after TCRalphabeta/CD19-depleted stem cell transplant. The rearrangement links TRBV20-1 to TRBJ2-3, with a tentative D call TRBD2 (6 bases). The CDR3 here is CSAKAGTPDTQYF. Written as DNA, the CDR3 is TGCAGTGCTAAAGCCGGGACTCCAGATACGCAGTATTTT.